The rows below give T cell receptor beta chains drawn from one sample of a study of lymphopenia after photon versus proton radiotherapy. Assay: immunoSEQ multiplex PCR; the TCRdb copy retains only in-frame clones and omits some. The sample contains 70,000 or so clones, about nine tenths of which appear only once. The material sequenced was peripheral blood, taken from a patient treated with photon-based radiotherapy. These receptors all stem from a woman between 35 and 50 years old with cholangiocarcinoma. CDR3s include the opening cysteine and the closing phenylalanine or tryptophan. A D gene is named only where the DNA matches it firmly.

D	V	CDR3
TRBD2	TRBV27	CASSSGLDRPHEQYF
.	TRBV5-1	CASSLVASLNEKLFF
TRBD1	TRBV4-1	CASRRLPGQGGNTEAFF
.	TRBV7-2	CASSLRSVNEQFF
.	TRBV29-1	CSVDGNPGYTF
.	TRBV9	CASSVDWGAKPQHF
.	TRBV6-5	CASSTGNQPQHF
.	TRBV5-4	CASSLGADVDTEAFF
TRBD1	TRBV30	CAWSLQGTGNRATQYF
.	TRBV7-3	CASSRGGGAWETQYF
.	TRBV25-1	CASSDMFLGELFF
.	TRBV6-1	CASSVDISSGNTIYF
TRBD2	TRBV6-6	CASRGGDHEQYF
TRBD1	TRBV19	CASSIHRGRPEAFF
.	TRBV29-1	CSVVQGNYGYTF
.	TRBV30	CAWKWGRVSGANVLTF
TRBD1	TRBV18	CASSQRQGWEQYF
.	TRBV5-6	CASSLSRGETQYF
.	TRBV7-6	CASSSDGLLGEQYF
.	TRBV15	CATSRVTSNTIYF
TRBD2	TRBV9	CASSPTSGAFGAKNIQYF
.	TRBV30	CAWNVRGGYTF
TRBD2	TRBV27	CASRVSGPSGGTYEQYF
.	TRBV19	CASTEGGGSYEQYF
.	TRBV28	CASSLPSENTEAFF
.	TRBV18	CASSRYQETQYF
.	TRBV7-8	CASSSWGGRAYEQYF
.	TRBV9	CASSPRQNTEAFF
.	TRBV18	CASSPREGEKLFF
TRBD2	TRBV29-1	CSVRFSGGHSSYNEQFF
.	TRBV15	CATKWDGNTEAFF
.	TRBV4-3	CASSQDLDRANYGYTF
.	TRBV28	CASRITGIDQPQHF
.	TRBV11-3	CASSLQSRSYNEQFF
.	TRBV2	CASSGIPSSGANVLTF
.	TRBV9	CASSVEGGSGQPQHF
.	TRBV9	CASSVVLTPRSGEQFF
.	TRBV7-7	CASSPGTGELFF
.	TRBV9	CASSVAGAPPDTQYF
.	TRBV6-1	CASSEAGGGAKGAYGYTF